This TCR beta chain was profiled in a study of cytomegalovirus exposure and HLA in healthy donors. Study outcomes and limitations: Earlier findings revealed that most TCR beta V segments proved productive either about 90% or about 30% of the time. It was shown in a later analysis that HLA-associated TCR beta chains were more clonally expanded than other, equally common chains. Cytomegalovirus association was assigned to more than 150 TCR beta chains.

Comments on this clone: What it binds is unknown.

The PCR had 60 Vbeta and 13 Jbeta primers. Sequenced by immunoSEQ multiplex PCR; TCRdb stores in-frame clones only, minus some. The repertoire consists of approximately 180,000 clones, with 60% to 85% occurring once and the leading ten covering 1.1%. Trimming cost V 5 bases and J 2 bases, with 7 bases left between them. The CDR3 extends over 12 amino acids. Germline assignment: CDR1 SGHRS and CDR2 YFSETQ. J is TRBJ2-5 and V is TRBV5-1; no reliable D call. The material sequenced was PBMCs. This TCR came from a middle-aged woman in good health and CMV-seronegative. In DNA form, the CDR3 reads TGCGCCAGCAGAGAACTGCAAGAGACCCAGTACTTC. Protein: CASRELQETQYF. Drawing the rest from reference TRBV5-1 and TRBJ2-5, the complete variable domain is KAGVTQTPRYLIKTRGQQVTLSCSPISGHRSVSWYQQTPGQGLQFLFEYFSETQRNKGNFPGRFSGRQFSNSRSEMNVSTLELGDSALYLCASRELQETQYFGPGTRLLVL.